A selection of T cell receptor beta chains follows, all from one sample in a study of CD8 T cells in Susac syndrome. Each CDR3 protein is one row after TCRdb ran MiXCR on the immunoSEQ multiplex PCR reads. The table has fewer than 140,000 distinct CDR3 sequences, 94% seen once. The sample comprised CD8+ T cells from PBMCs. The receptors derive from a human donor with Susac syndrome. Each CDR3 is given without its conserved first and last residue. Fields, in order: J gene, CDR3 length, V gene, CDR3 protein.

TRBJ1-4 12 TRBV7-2 ASSFWGTAEVLF
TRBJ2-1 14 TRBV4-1 ASSQGDGSSYNEQF
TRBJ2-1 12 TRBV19 ASSIGTGHNEQF
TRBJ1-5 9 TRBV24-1 ATSDGVAQH
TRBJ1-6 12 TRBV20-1 SAKTGENYSPLH
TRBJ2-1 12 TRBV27 ASSPGPSYNEQF
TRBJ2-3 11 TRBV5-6 ASSPGTADTQY
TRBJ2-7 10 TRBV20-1 SARADWGEQY
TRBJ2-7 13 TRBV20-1 SASGKMWTSYEQY
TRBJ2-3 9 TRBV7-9 ASSSWDTQY
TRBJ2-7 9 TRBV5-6 ASSTTDEQY
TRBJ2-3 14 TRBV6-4 ASSPTSGGSADTQY
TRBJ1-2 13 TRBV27 ASSISGGSYYGYT
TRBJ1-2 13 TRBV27 ASSLSNRGRHGYT
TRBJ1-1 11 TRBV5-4 ASSLGVASEAF
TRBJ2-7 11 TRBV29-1 STTSGGSYEQY
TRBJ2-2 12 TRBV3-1 ASSQGQATGELF
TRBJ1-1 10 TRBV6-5 ASTSGDREAF
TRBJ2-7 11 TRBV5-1 ASSTEQGYEQY
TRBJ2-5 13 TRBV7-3 ASSLAGGYQETQY
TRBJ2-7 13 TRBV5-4 ASSSTDRLSYEQY
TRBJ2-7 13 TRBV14 ASSPPMRGLYEQY
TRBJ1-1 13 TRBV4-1 ASSQARGADTEAF
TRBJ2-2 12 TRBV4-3 ASSQFEGTGELF
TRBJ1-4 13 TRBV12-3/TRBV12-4 ASSLHGTFDEKLF
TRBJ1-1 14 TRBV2 ASSEAAKGVETEAF
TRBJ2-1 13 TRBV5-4 ASSWKREIGGEQF
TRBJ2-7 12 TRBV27 ASSLRDRTYEQY
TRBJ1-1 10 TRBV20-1 SARGPSTEAF
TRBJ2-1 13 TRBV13 ASSSLDRGRDEQF
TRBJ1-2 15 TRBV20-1 SARDSKGAHANYGYT
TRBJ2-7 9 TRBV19 ASSMNREQY
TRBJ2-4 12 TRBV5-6 ASSYRTGGNIQY
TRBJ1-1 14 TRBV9 ASSVATGTGSTEAF
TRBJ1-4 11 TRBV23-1 ASRGRGREKLF
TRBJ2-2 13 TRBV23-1 ASSQVRGNTGELF